A single sample is the source of the 2 T cell receptor beta chains below, sequenced in a study of T-cell memory formation after mild COVID-19 (dated by TCRdb to about 2021). Library creation used 5' RACE. Sequencing took place on an Illumina NovaSeq 6000. TCRdb reprocessing: public reads trimmed at Q25 with fastp, clones called with MiXCR, in-frame beta chains kept. Every CDR3 protein is listed once, alongside the most common genes and DNA of its rows. In all, the sample holds fewer than 350,000 distinct CDR3 sequences, and roughly 8.2% of those were seen once. 22% of the sample is in the top ten clones. Sequenced material: PBMCs or a T cell subset sorted from them (not recorded which). These receptors originate from a man aged 18 to 30 who had mild COVID-19 (a few samples of this study predate the infection). The sample titles of this study are shuffled in the database, so cell type and time point are left out; the donor was told from shared clones.

At least ten counts were recorded for this clonotype. The rearrangement links TRBV6-5 to TRBJ1-1; no definite D call. CDR1 and CDR2 (germline): MNHEY, SVGAGI. V gave up 0 bases and J gave up 0 bases, with 8 bases separating them. CDR3 size: 15 residues. The CDR3 DNA sequence: TGTGCCAGCAGTTACTCACGAGCACTGAACACTGAAGCTTTCTTT. Translated, it gives CASSYSRALNTEAFF.

This clonotype was counted many times. This chain links TRBV19 with TRBJ2-1, with D tentatively TRBD1 or TRBD2 (5 bases each). The germline CDR1 and CDR2 sequences are LNHDA and SQIVND (reference sequence). The CDR3 runs to 19 residues. Trimming shortened V by 6 bases and J by 0 bases, and 24 bases separated the two germline ends. This chain's CDR3 is CASSSASDSFRGSYNEQFF. The CDR3, as DNA: TGTGCCAGTAGCTCCGCCTCTGACAGTTTTCGGGGCTCCTACAATGAGCAGTTCTTC.